What follows describes a single T cell receptor beta chain. The data were taken from a study of response to subunit inactivated influenza vaccine. One entry per CDR3 protein, called by TCRdb with MiXCR from the RT-PCR reads. Counted here are about 780,000 distinct CDR3 sequences, around 20% occurring once; the ten biggest clones make up approximately 11%. The TCR comes from a man over 45 who received an inactivated influenza vaccine. Sequencing used PBMCs from blood, obtained 5 to 6 days after vaccination.

The CDR3 nucleotides read TGTGCCAGCAGCCGGGACGTTTTTTCACCCCTCCACTTT. Its protein is CASSRDVFSPLHF. The chain uses TRBV7-2 and TRBJ1-6, with a weak D call TRBD1 (5 bases). The CDR3 loop spans 13 amino acids. Germline CDR1 is SGHTA and CDR2 is FQGNSA. V gave up 5 bases and J gave up 9 bases, with 11 bases separating them.